This passage covers 22 T cell receptor beta chains from one sample sequenced in a study of T cells in Graves' hyperthyroidism and ophthalmopathy (dated by TCRdb to the late 2010s). Receptors were amplified or captured by multiplex PCR. Sequencing was carried out with an Illumina HiSeq 2000. The TCR beta CDR3 regions were amplified from RNA transcripts. The TCR CDR3 was subjected to a first round of RT-PCR using the HTBI primer set and the Qiagen OneStep RT-PCR kit. The raw public data were reprocessed by TCRdb itself: fastp quality trimming at Q25, MiXCR clonotype calling, in-frame beta chains only. Every distinct CDR3 protein forms one entry, paired with its most common genes and DNA. Counted in this sample were around 440,000 distinct CDR3 sequences; approximately 14% of them appeared once. The ten largest account for 11% to 15% of the sample. The sequencing sample was made of blood. The origin of the receptors is a young woman with Graves' hyperthyroidism.

The sample holds many counts of this clonotype. V and J are TRBV28 and TRBJ2-5, with TRBD1 as a possible D gene (6 bases). The germline gives CDR1 MDHEN, CDR2 SYDVKM. The CDR3 covers 12 residues. Deletions cut 8 bases from V and 4 bases from J, with 11 bases between. The CDR3 DNA sequence: TGTGCCAGCGGATCACAGGGAGAGACCCAGTACTTC. Amino acid sequence: CASGSQGETQYF.

This clonotype was recorded many times. The chain is built from TRBV28 and TRBJ2-4; D uncertain. Germline V CDR1 and CDR2: MDHEN, SYDVKM. V was shortened by 9 bases and J by 0 bases, with 6 bases between the two germline ends. The CDR3 sequence is 12 residues long. CDR3 sequence (DNA): TGTGCCAGTCAGATAGCCAAAAACATTCAGTACTTC. Translating it yields CASQIAKNIQYF. The full variable domain, in which reference TRBV28 and TRBJ2-4 provide the parts outside the CDR3, is DVKVTQSSRYLVKRTGEKVFLECVQDMDHENMFWYRQDPGLGLRLIYFSYDVKMKEKGDIPEGYSVSREKKERFSLILESASTNQTSMYLCASQIAKNIQYFGAGTRLSVL.

There are many counts of this clonotype. V gene TRBV18 combines with J gene TRBJ1-4; 8 positions match TRBD1. From germline, CDR1 is KGHSH and CDR2 LQKENI. CDR3 size: 14 residues. V lost 5 bases and J lost 8; bases outside the gene matches: 7. CDR3 in amino acids: CASSAATGEEKLFF. CDR3 bases: TGTGCCAGCTCAGCCGCGACAGGGGAGGAAAAACTGTTTTTT.

This clonotype was counted ten times or more. V usage is TRBV28 and J usage is TRBJ2-7; tentatively, D is TRBD1 (6 bases). CDR3 size: 15 residues. Germline V gives CDR1 MDHEN, CDR2 SYDVKM. The V end lost 2 bases, the J end lost 0 bases, and 11 bases lay between the germline ends. In DNA, the CDR3 is TGTGCCAGCAGTTTAAACCGGGACAACTCCTACGAGCAGTACTTC. It codes for CASSLNRDNSYEQYF.

This clonotype was recorded a few times. Being one base from a much bigger clone, this may be a read error. This CDR3 reads CAGSYGGTTTTQYF. CDR3 in DNA: TGTGCCGGCAGTTACGGTGGGACTACAACAACCCAGTACTTC. V and J are TRBV6-6 and TRBJ2-5; 7 bases fit TRBD2. Per the germline V gene, CDR1 is MNHNY and CDR2 is SVGAGI (reference sequence). The CDR3 has 14 residues.

This clonotype was detected ten times or more. This chain uses TRBV11-2 with TRBJ2-1; D is unresolved. V was trimmed by 1 base and J by 12 bases, leaving 1 base between them. This CDR3 is 9 amino acids long. Germline loops: CDR1 SGHAT, CDR2 FQNNGV. The CDR3 loop is CASSLGQFF. For the CDR3, the DNA is TGTGCCAGCAGCTTAGGGCAGTTCTTC.

This clonotype has ten or more counts. This may be a read error: a much more frequent sequence differs by one nucleotide. This sequence joins TRBV2 and TRBJ2-1; no clear D. V was trimmed by 10 bases and J by 8 bases, leaving 24 bases between them. This CDR3 is built from 15 residues. The V gene's germline CDR1 is SNHLY and CDR2 FYNNEI. The CDR3 spells CANRESPSFQDEQFF. As DNA, the CDR3 is TGTGCCAACAGAGAGTCCCCAAGTTTTCAGGATGAGCAGTTCTTC.

In its sample, this clonotype was seen a few times. The genes are TRBV28 and TRBJ1-5; TRBD1 matches 10 bases. Looked up from germline, CDR1 is MDHEN and CDR2 is SYDVKM. The CDR3 length is 15 residues. V lost 6 bases, J lost 7 bases, and 9 bases stayed unmatched. The CDR3 region is CASRPGQGERQPQHF. CDR3 in DNA: TGTGCCAGCAGACCAGGACAGGGGGAGCGCCAGCCCCAGCATTTT.

This clonotype was observed at least ten times. The V and J genes are TRBV12-3 or TRBV12-4 and TRBJ2-1; the match to TRBD1 covers 9 bases. This CDR3 region has 15 residues. V was pared by 6 bases and J by 0 bases, with 3 bases of the junction left unmatched. CDR3 sequence reads: CASRMDRGSYNEQFF. In nucleotides, the CDR3 is TGTGCCAGCAGGATGGACAGGGGCTCCTACAATGAGCAGTTCTTC.

The table lists this clonotype with many counts. The V gene is TRBV3-1, the J gene TRBJ2-1, with 10 positions matching TRBD2. After removal of 1 base from V and 8 bases from J, the junction contained 5 bases not matched to a gene. The CDR3 extends over 15 amino acids. CDR1 and CDR2 from the germline V gene are LGHDT and YNNKEL (reference sequence). DNA for the CDR3: TGTGCCAGCAGCCAAGGGGCTAGCGGGAGTTATGAGCAGTTCTTC. It yields the protein CASSQGASGSYEQFF.

The chain links TRBV6-2 or TRBV6-3 to TRBJ2-1; tentatively, D is TRBD1 (6 bases). Germline V lookup: CDR1 MNHEY, CDR2 SVGEGT. The V and J ends lost 1 base and 0 bases respectively, with 16 bases between them. This CDR3 is built from 18 residues. CDR3 coding DNA: TGTGCCAGCAGTTACTTTACCACAGGGATTAGCTCCTACAATGAGCAGTTCTTC. It yields the protein CASSYFTTGISSYNEQFF.

CDR3 residues: CASSLGRQGWITEAFF. The CDR3 DNA reads as TGTGCCAGCAGCTTAGGGCGACAGGGCTGGATCACTGAAGCTTTCTTT. This rearrangement joins TRBV7-2 to TRBJ1-1; 7 bases fit TRBD1. CDR1 is SGHTA, CDR2 FQGNSA, per germline. The V and J ends lost 1 base and 4 bases, in that order; junction bases with no gene match: 9. This CDR3 has 16 amino acids.

This clonotype was found many times. This chain links TRBV6-1 with TRBJ1-3; D perhaps matches TRBD1 (6 bases). There are 15 residues in the CDR3. Trimming pared 5 bases from V and 1 base from J, leaving 12 bases between. Germline CDR1 is MNHNS and CDR2 is SASEGT. Here the CDR3 reads CASSWGTGSGNTIYF. The CDR3 DNA sequence: TGTGCCAGCAGTTGGGGAACAGGGTCTGGAAACACCATATATTTT.

This chain uses TRBV20-1 with TRBJ2-3; perhaps TRBD2 as D (5 bases). V was shortened by 1 base and J by 2 bases, with 16 bases between the two germline ends. CDR3 length equals 16 residues. Germline CDR1 reads DFQATT; CDR2 reads SNEGSKA (reference sequence). The CDR3 DNA sequence: TGCAGTGCTAGAGCCTTACTAGAGAAGTTCACAGATACGCAGTATTTT. This gives the protein CSARALLEKFTDTQYF.

This clonotype was detected ten times or more. The chain uses TRBV18 and TRBJ2-1, with D unclear. The CDR3 contains 15 residues. Germline V gene sequence: CDR1 KGHSH, CDR2 LQKENI. V was cut by 4 bases and J by 7 bases, with 17 bases left in between. CDR3 coding DNA: TGTGCCAGCTCACTCTCAGCGTCGGTGGGGAATGAGCAGTTCTTC. Its protein product is CASSLSASVGNEQFF.

This clonotype was observed at least ten times. The chain joins TRBV3-1 to TRBJ2-3; TRBD2 is a possible D gene (5 bases). The CDR3 loop spans 15 amino acids. Germline CDR1 reads LGHDT; CDR2 reads YNNKEL (reference sequence). Trimming took off 0 bases at V and 6 bases at J, with 13 bases between the two ends. CDR3 region: CASSQDRLLGDTQYF. CDR3 DNA: TGTGCCAGCAGCCAAGACAGGTTACTAGGCGATACGCAGTATTTT.

The chain employs TRBV12-3 or TRBV12-4 and TRBJ2-6; D is undetermined. The CDR3 loop spans 15 amino acids. V shed 6 bases and J shed 2 bases, with 11 bases lying between them. CDR3 bases: TGTGCCAGCAGATATGGTGGGGCTGGGGCCAACGTCCTGACTTTC. Amino acids: CASRYGGAGANVLTF.

This clonotype has at least ten counts. The chain carries TRBV28 and TRBJ2-4; the D gene could be TRBD1 or TRBD2 (5 bases each). Trimming took off 3 bases at V and 6 bases at J, with 15 bases between the two ends. The CDR3 contains 15 residues. Germline CDR1 and CDR2: MDHEN and SYDVKM. The CDR3, as DNA: TGTGCCAGCAGTTTGGGGACCCACGATGCAAACATTCAGTACTTC. This gives the protein CASSLGTHDANIQYF.

The sample holds many counts of this clonotype. This chain connects TRBV4-1 to TRBJ2-5; maybe TRBD2 (5 bases). Germline V gene sequence: CDR1 MGHRA, CDR2 YSYEKL. Trimming removed 6 bases at V and 9 bases at J, with 23 bases between. The CDR3 runs to 15 residues. The CDR3 nucleotides read TGCGCCAGCAGGCAAACCTTCGAGACACCGGGGTCCCAGTACTTC. The encoded protein is CASRQTFETPGSQYF.

The chain carries TRBV5-1 and TRBJ1-1; tentatively, D is TRBD1 (6 bases). This CDR3 is built from 13 residues. Trimming pared 5 bases from V and 0 bases from J, leaving 8 bases between. Germline V CDR1 and CDR2: SGHRS, YFSETQ. The CDR3 nucleotides read TGCGCCAGCAGGGGACAAATGAACACTGAAGCTTTCTTT. As protein: CASRGQMNTEAFF.

This clonotype has at least ten counts. The chain joins TRBV7-9 to TRBJ2-1, with D possibly matching TRBD1 (6 bases). CDR3 length: 12 residues. Germline V lookup: CDR1 SEHNR, CDR2 FQNEAQ (reference sequence). V was trimmed by 6 bases and J by 7 bases, leaving 10 bases between them. CDR3 DNA sequence: TGTGCCAGCAGGACAGACAGGAATGAGCAGTTCTTC. Protein product: CASRTDRNEQFF.

The J gene is TRBJ1-2, the V gene TRBV6-2 or TRBV6-3; 8 nucleotides align to TRBD1. The germline V gene encodes CDR1 MNHEY and CDR2 SVGEGT. This CDR3 comprises 14 residues. The J segment lost 7 bases and the V segment lost 6 bases, leaving 10 bases of the junction unmatched. The CDR3 spells CASRKTGVIRGYTF. In DNA, the CDR3 is TGTGCCAGCAGAAAGACAGGGGTAATTCGTGGCTACACCTTC.